The subject of this entry is one T cell receptor (beta chain). Its antigen is still unknown. This entry belongs to a study of long-term antiretroviral therapy in people with HIV. The wider study: The oldest specimens predate the 2015 immediate-ART recommendation by about a decade. Whole-study results and caveats: The clones with expansion before ART were dominant in the repertoire at all time points.

Survey level was the resolution at which the v3.0 immunoSEQ assay ran. Profiled with immunoSEQ multiplex PCR; TCRdb holds only in-frame clones, not every one. The data show 17,000 or so clones, 90% to 95% seen once. In germline, CDR1 is SQVTM, CDR2 ANQGSEA. After removal of 6 bases from V and 4 bases from J, the junction contained 12 bases not matched to a gene. The CDR3 length is 15 residues. The sample consisted of unsorted PBMCs, taken 0.3 years after starting antiretroviral therapy. This clonotype was obtained from a man in his 60s with HIV. The chain has TRBV29-1 and TRBJ2-7, with 10 positions matching TRBD2. DNA for the CDR3: TGCAGCGTGCTTACCCGACTAGCGGGCTTTTACGAGCAGTACTTC. Translated: CSVLTRLAGFYEQYF.